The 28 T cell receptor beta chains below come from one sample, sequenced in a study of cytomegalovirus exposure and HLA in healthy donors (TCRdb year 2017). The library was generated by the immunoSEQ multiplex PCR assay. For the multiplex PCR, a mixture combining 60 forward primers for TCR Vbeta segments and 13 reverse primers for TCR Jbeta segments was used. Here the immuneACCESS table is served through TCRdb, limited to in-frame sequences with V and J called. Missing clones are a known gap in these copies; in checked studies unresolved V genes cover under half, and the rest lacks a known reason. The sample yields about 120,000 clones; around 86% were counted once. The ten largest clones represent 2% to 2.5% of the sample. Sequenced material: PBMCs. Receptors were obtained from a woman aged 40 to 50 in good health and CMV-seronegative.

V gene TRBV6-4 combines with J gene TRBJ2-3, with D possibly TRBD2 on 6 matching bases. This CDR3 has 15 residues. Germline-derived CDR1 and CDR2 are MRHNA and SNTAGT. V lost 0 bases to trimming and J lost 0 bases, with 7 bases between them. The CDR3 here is CASSDSAGSTDTQYF. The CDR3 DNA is TGTGCCAGCAGTGACTCGGCGGGGAGCACAGATACGCAGTATTTT.

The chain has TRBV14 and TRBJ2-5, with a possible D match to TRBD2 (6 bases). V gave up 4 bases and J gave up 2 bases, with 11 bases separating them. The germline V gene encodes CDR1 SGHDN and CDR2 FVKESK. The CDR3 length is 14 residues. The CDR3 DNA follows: TGTGCCAGCAGCCGGGGGGAGCGGCAAGAGACCCAGTACTTC. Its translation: CASSRGERQETQYF.

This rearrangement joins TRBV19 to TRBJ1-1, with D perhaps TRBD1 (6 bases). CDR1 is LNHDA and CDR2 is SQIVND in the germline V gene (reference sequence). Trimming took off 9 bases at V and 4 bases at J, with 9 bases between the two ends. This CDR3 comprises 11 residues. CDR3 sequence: CASNRATEAFF. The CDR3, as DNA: TGTGCCAGCAACAGGGCCACTGAAGCTTTCTTT.

The chain's CDR3 is CASSPGGQGGGEAFF. The CDR3 coding sequence is TGTGCCAGCAGTCCCGGGGGACAGGGCGGGGGGGAAGCTTTCTTT. The J gene is TRBJ1-1, the V gene TRBV28, with 9 bases matching TRBD1. V shed 5 bases, J shed 8 bases, and the junction held 12 bases outside the gene matches. The germline V gene has CDR1 MDHEN and CDR2 SYDVKM. This CDR3 is 15 amino acids long.

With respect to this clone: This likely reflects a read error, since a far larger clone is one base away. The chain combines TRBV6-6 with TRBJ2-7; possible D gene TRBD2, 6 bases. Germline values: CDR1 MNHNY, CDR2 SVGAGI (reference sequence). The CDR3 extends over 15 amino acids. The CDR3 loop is CASSNSGDWSYERYF. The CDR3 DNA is TGTGCCAGCAGCAATTCGGGGGATTGGTCCTACGAGCGGTACTTC.

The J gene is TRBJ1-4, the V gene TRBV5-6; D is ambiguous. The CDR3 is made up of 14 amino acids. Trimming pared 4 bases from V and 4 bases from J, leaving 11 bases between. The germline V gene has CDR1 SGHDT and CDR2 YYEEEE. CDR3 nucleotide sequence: TGTGCCAGCAGCCCCCAAGGGAGTAATGAAAAACTGTTTTTT. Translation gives CASSPQGSNEKLFF.

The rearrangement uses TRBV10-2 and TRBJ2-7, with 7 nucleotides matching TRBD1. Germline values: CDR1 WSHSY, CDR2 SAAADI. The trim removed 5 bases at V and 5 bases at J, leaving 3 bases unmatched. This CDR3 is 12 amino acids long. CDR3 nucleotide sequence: TGCGCCAGCAGTATCACAGGGGACGAGCAGTACTTC. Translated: CASSITGDEQYF.

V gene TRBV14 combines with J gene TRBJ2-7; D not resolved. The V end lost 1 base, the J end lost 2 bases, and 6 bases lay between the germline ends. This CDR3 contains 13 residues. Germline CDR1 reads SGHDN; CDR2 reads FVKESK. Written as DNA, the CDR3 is TGTGCCAGCAGCCAAGCGGTTCCCTACGAGCAGTACTTC. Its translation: CASSQAVPYEQYF.

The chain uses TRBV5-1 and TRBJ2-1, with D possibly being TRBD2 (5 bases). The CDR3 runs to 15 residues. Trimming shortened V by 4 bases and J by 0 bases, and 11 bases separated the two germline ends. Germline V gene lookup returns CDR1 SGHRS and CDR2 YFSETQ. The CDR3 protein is CASSEGVSSYNEQFF. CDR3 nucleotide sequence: TGCGCCAGCAGCGAGGGCGTCAGCTCCTACAATGAGCAGTTCTTC. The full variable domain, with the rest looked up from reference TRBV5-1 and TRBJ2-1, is KAGVTQTPRYLIKTRGQQVTLSCSPISGHRSVSWYQQTPGQGLQFLFEYFSETQRNKGNFPGRFSGRQFSNSRSEMNVSTLELGDSALYLCASSEGVSSYNEQFFGPGTRLTVL.

The CDR3 protein is CALQGEGNSPLHF. CDR3 sequence (DNA): TGTGCCTTACAGGGGGAGGGGAATTCACCCCTCCACTTT. The chain joins TRBV30 to TRBJ1-6; 8 bases are a match to TRBD1. The CDR3 is 13 amino acids. From germline, CDR1 is GTSNPN and CDR2 SVGIG (reference sequence). The V and J ends lost 7 bases and 7 bases, in that order; junction bases with no gene match: 6.

This CDR3 is CASSLSQGILMNTEAFF. The CDR3, as DNA: TGCGCCAGCAGCTTGTCACAGGGAATCCTGATGAACACTGAAGCTTTCTTT. The chain joins TRBV5-1 to TRBJ1-1, with D possibly being TRBD1 (6 bases). V lost 1 base to trimming and J lost 0 bases, with 16 bases between them. CDR1 is SGHRS and CDR2 is YFSETQ in the germline V gene. This CDR3 is 17 amino acids long.

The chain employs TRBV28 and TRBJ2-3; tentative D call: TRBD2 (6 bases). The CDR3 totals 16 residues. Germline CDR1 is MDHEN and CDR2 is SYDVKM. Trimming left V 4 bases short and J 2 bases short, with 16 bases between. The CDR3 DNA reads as TGTGCCAGCAGTTCACTGCGGGGCTCTTACACAGATACGCAGTATTTT. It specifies CASSSLRGSYTDTQYF. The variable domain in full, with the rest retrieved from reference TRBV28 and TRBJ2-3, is DVKVTQSSRYLVKRTGEKVFLECVQDMDHENMFWYRQDPGLGLRLIYFSYDVKMKEKGDIPEGYSVSREKKERFSLILESASTNQTSMYLCASSSLRGSYTDTQYFGPGTRLTVL.

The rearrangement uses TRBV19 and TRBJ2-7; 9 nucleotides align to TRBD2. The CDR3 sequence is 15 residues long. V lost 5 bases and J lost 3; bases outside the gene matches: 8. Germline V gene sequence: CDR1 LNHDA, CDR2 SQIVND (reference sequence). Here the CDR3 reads CASSQLAGGSYEQYF. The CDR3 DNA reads TGTGCCAGTAGTCAACTAGCGGGCGGGAGCTACGAGCAGTACTTC.

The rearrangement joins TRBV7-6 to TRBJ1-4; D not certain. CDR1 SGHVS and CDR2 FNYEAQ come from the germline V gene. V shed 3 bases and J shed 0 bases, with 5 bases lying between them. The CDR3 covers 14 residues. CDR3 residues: CASSFSATNEKLFF. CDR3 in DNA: TGTGCCAGCAGCTTTTCCGCAACTAATGAAAAACTGTTTTTT.

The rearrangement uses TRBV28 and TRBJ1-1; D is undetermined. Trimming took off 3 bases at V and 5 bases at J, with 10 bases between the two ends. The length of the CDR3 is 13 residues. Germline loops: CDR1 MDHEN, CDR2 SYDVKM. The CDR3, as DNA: TGTGCCAGCAGTTTCGGGGAGCAGACTGAAGCTTTCTTT. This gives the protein CASSFGEQTEAFF.

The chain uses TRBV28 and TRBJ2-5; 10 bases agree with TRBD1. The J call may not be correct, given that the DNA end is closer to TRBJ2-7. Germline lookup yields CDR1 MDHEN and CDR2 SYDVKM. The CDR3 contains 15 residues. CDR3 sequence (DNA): TGTGCCAGCAGACGGGACAGGGGATTTGGCTACGAGCAGTACTTC. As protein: CASRRDRGFGYEQYF.

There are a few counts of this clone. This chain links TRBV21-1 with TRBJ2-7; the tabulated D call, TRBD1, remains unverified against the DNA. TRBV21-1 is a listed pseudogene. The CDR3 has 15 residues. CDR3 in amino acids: CASSKSQGEPYEQYF. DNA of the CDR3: TGTGCCAGCAGCAAATCTCAGGGTGAGCCCTACGAGCAGTACTTC.

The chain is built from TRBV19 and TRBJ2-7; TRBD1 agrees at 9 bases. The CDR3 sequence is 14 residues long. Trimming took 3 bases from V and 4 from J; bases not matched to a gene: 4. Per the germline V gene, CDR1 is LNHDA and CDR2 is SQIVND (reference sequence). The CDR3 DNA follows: TGTGCCAGTAGTATCCGGGACAGGGAGTACGAGCAGTACTTC. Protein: CASSIRDREYEQYF.

The CDR3 bases are TGTGCCATCAGTGACCCAGGACTAGCGGGGAACAATGAGCAGTTCTTC. Encoded protein: CAISDPGLAGNNEQFF. The gene calls are TRBV10-3 and TRBJ2-1, with TRBD2 matching over 12 bases. Germline V gene data show CDR1 as ENHRY and CDR2 as SYGVKD. Losses at the gene ends were 3 bases for V and 5 bases for J; bases not matched to a gene: 5. The CDR3 loop spans 16 amino acids.

In nucleotides, the CDR3 is TGTGCCAGCAGCTTACCAGCGGGGTACACCGGGGAGCTGTTTTTT. Its protein product is CASSLPAGYTGELFF. This sequence joins TRBV7-2 and TRBJ2-2; 7 bases fit TRBD2. Germline assignment: CDR1 SGHTA and CDR2 FQGNSA. The CDR3 extends over 15 amino acids. After removal of 2 bases from V and 3 bases from J, the junction contained 3 bases not matched to a gene.

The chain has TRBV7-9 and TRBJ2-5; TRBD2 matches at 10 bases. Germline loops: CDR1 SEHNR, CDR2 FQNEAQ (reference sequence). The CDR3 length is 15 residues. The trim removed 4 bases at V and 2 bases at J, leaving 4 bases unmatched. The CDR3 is CASSSWTSGQETQYF. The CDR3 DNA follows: TGTGCCAGCAGCTCCTGGACTAGCGGACAAGAGACCCAGTACTTC.

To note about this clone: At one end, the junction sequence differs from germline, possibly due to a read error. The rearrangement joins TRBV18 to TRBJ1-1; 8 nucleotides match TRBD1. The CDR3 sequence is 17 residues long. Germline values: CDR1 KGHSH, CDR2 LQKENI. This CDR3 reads CASSPPNFKTGDTEAFF. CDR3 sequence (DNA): TGTGCCAGCTCTCCACCCAATTTCAAGACAGGGGACACTGAAGCTTTCTTT.

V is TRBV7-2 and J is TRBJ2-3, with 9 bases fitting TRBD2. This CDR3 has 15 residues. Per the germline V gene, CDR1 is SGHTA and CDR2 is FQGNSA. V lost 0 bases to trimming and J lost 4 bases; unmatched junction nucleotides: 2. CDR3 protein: CASSLAVAGADTQYF. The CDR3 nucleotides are TGTGCCAGCAGCTTAGCCGTAGCGGGAGCAGATACGCAGTATTTT.

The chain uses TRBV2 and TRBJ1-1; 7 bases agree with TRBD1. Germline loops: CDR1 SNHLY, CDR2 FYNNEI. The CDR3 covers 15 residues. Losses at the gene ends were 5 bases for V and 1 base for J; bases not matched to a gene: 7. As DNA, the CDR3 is TGTGCCAGCAGTCCTGACAGGGTACGGAACACTGAAGCTTTCTTT. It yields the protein CASSPDRVRNTEAFF.

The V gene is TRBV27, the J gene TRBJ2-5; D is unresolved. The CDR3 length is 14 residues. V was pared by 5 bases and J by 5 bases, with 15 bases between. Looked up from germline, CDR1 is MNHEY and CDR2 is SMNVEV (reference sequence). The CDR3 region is CASSRTLLYETQYF. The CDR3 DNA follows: TGTGCCAGCAGTCGCACCCTACTGTACGAGACCCAGTACTTC.

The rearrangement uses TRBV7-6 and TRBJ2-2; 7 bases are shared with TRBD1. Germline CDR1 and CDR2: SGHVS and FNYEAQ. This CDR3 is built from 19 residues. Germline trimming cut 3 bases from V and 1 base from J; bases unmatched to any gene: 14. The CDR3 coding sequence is TGTGCCAGCAGCTTCGCCCTGGGGTCAGGGGGTCTGAACACCGGGGAGCTGTTTTTT. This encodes CASSFALGSGGLNTGELFF.

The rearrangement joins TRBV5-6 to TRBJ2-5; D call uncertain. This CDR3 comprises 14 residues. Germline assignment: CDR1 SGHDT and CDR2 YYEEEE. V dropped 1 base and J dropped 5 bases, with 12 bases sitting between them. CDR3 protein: CASSLYVARETQYF. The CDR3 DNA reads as TGTGCCAGCAGCTTGTACGTAGCTCGCGAGACCCAGTACTTC.

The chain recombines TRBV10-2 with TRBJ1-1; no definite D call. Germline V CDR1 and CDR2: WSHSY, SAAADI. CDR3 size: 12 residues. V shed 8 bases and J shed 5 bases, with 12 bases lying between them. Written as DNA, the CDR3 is TGCGCCAGCGCGGAGAGAAGGACTGAAGCTTTCTTT. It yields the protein CASAERRTEAFF.